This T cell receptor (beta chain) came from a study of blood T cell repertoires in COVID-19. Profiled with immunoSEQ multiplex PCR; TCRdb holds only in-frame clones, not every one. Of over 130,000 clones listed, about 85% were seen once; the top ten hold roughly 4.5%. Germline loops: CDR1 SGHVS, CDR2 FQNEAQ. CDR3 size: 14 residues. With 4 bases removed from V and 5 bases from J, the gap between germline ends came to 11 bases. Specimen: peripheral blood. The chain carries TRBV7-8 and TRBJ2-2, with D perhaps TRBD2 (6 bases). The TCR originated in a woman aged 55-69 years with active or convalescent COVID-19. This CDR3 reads CASSSYSGTGELFF. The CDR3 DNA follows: TGTGCCAGCAGCTCCTACAGCGGGACCGGGGAGCTGTTTTTT.